This T cell receptor beta chain was found in a study of blood T cell repertoires in COVID-19. Study-wide context: PBMCs, B-cell-depleted T cells, or T cells were the source of the cDNA or gDNA that made up the material.

Profiling relied on immunoSEQ multiplex PCR, and the TCRdb table lists in-frame clones only, not all of them. The table includes about 52,000 clones, about four fifths detected once. Enrolled during active infection, Seattle patients were then followed longitudinally. The specimen sequenced was peripheral blood. The TCR sequence derives from a woman of 80 years or more with COVID-19, enrolled during active disease.

CDR3 DNA sequence: TGTGCCAGCAGTGAAAGGGGCGACAGGGGCAATCAGCCCCAGCATTTT. Translation: CASSERGDRGNQPQHF. This chain connects TRBV6-1 to TRBJ1-5; 7 bases fit TRBD1. The CDR3 runs 16 residues. Germline loops: CDR1 MNHNS, CDR2 SASEGT. Trimming at V came to 2 bases and at J to 2 bases, leaving 6 bases not matched to a gene.